The rows below give T cell receptor beta chains drawn from one sample of a study of T cells expressing NK-cell markers. Using the 5' RACE reads, TCRdb records one entry per CDR3 protein without DNA. This sample contains about 540,000 distinct CDR3 sequences. The sample taken for sequencing was blood T cells: a sorted CD56 or NKG2C T cell subset, CD4+ or CD8+ T cells, or bulk PBMC T cells (not recorded which). Source of these receptors: a man aged 18 to 30 in good health. Both conserved end residues are part of each CDR3.

TRBV29-1	TRBJ2-1	CSVEDGTSGSYNEQFF
TRBV30	TRBJ1-4	CAPGLHEKLFF
TRBV28	TRBJ2-1	CASRETSGNNEQFF
TRBV27	TRBJ2-7	CASSSLTGLDEQYF
TRBV12-3/TRBV12-4	TRBJ2-1	CASCMGEGQYNEQFF
TRBV12-3/TRBV12-4	TRBJ1-5	CASSPGQGADQPQHF
TRBV6-1	TRBJ2-1	CASRSWEYNEQFF
TRBV6-2/TRBV6-3	TRBJ2-7	CASSTGQVVAQYF
TRBV7-2	TRBJ2-3	CASSSDVREATDTQYF
TRBV5-1	TRBJ1-1	CASRSSNTEAFF
TRBV20-1	TRBJ2-6	CSASGGRSGANVLTF
TRBV5-1	TRBJ2-3	CASSPAGEVTDTQYF
TRBV9	TRBJ2-6	CASSVRTDSGANVLTF
TRBV4-1	TRBJ2-1	CASSQEASEQFF
TRBV27	TRBJ2-5	CASSLKRLAGVRVETQYF
TRBV6-5	TRBJ2-5	CASILLGGETQYF
TRBV30	TRBJ1-1	CAWSARTSTEAFF
TRBV30	TRBJ2-5	CAWTAGGFQETQYF